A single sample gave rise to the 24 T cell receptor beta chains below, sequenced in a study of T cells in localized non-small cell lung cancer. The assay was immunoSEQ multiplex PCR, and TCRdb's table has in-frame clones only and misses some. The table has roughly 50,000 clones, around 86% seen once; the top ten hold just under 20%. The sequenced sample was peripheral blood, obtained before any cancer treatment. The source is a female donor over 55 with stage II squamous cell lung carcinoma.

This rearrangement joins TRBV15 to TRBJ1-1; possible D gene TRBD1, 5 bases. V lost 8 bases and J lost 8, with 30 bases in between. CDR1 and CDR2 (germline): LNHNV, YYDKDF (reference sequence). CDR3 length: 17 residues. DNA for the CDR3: TGTGCCACCCCTCAAATCACCTGGGACGGAGAGAAGAGGGAAGCTTTCTTT. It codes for CATPQITWDGEKREAFF.

CDR3 coding DNA: TGTGCCAGCAGCCCCAACAGGACCCCGGGAACCCAGTACTTC. This codes for CASSPNRTPGTQYF. The V and J genes are TRBV2 and TRBJ2-5, with D tentatively TRBD1 or TRBD2 (5 bases each). The germline V gene encodes CDR1 SNHLY and CDR2 FYNNEI. The CDR3 runs to 14 residues. The V gene lost 6 bases and the J gene lost 8 bases, with 19 bases spanning the gap.

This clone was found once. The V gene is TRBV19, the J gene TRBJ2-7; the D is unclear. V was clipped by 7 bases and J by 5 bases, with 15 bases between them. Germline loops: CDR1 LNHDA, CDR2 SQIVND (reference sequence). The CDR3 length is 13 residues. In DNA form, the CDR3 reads TGTGCCAGTAAAGGCTTCGAGGACGACGAGCAGTACTTC. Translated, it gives CASKGFEDDEQYF.

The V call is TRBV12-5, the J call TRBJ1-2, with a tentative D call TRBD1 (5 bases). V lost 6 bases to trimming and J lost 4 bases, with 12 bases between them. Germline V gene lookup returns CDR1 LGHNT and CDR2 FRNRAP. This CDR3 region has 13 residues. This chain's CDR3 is CASGRQPSYGYTF. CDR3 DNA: TGTGCTAGTGGGAGACAGCCGTCCTATGGCTACACCTTC.

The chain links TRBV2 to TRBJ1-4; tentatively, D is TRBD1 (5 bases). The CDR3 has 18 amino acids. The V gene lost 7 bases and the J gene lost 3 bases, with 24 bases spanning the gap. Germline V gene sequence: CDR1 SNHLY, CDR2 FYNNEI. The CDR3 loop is CASTIETGTPTSNEKLFF. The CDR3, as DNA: TGTGCCAGCACCATCGAGACGGGGACCCCGACCTCTAATGAAAAACTGTTTTTT.

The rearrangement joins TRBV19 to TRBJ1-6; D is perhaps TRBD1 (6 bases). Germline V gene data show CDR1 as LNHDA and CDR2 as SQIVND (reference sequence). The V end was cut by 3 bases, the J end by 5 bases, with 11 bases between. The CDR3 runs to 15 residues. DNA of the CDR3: TGTGCCAGTAGTATTGGGGGACACCATAATTCACCCCTCCACTTT. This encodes CASSIGGHHNSPLHF. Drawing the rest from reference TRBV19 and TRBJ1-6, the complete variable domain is DGGITQSPKYLFRKEGQNVTLSCEQNLNHDAMYWYRQDPGQGLRLIYYSQIVNDFQKGDIAEGYSVSREKKESFPLTVTSAQKNPTAFYLCASSIGGHHNSPLHFGNGTRLTVT.

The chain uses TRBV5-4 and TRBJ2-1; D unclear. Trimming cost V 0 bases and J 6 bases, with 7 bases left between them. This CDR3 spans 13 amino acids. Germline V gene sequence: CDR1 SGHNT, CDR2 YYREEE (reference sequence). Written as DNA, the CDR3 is TGTGCCAGCAGCTTGGCCAGCCGCAATGAGCAGTTCTTC. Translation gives CASSLASRNEQFF.

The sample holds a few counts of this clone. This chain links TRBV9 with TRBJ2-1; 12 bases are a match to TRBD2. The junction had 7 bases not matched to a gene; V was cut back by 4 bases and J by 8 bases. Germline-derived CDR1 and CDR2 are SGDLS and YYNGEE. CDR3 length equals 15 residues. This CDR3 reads CASSPTSGGLDEQFF. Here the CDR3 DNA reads TGTGCCAGCAGCCCTACTAGCGGGGGGTTGGATGAGCAGTTCTTC.

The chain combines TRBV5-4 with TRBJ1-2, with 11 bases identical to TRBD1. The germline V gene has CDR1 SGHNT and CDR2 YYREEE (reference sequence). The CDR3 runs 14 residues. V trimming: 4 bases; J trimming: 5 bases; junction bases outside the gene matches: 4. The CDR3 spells CASSLGQGAYGYTF. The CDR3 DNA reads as TGTGCCAGCAGCCTAGGACAGGGGGCGTATGGCTACACCTTC.

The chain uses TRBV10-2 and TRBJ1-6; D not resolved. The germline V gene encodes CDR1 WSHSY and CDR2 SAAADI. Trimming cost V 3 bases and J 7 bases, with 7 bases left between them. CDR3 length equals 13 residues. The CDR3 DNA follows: TGCGCCAGCAGTGACCGGGCAAATTCACCCCTCCACTTT. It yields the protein CASSDRANSPLHF.

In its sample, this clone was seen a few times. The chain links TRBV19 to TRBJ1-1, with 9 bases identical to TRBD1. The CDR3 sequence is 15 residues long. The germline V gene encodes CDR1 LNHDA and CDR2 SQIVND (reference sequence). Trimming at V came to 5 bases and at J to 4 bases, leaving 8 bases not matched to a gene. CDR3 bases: TGTGCCAGTAGTCCCAGGACAGGGGTCCGCACTGAAGCTTTCTTT. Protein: CASSPRTGVRTEAFF.

The CDR3 here is CASSPEGPNTEAFF. As DNA, the CDR3 is TGTGCCAGCAGCCCGGAGGGGCCGAACACTGAAGCTTTCTTT. V gene TRBV5-4 combines with J gene TRBJ1-1, with D tentatively TRBD1 (5 bases). Trimming left V 4 bases short and J 1 base short, with 11 bases between. CDR1 is SGHNT, CDR2 YYREEE, per germline (reference sequence). The CDR3 consists of 14 residues. The full variable domain, in which reference TRBV5-4 and TRBJ1-1 provide the parts outside the CDR3, is ETGVTQSPTHLIKTRGQQVTLRCSSQSGHNTVSWYQQALGQGPQFIFQYYREEENGRGNFPPRFSGLQFPNYSSELNVNALELDDSALYLCASSPEGPNTEAFFGQGTRLTVV.

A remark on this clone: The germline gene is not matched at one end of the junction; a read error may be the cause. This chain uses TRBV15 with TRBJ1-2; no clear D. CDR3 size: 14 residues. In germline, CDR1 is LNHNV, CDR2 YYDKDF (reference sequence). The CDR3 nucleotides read TGTTCCACCAGCAGAGATCAGACGGGCTATGGCTACACCTTC. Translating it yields CSTSRDQTGYGYTF.

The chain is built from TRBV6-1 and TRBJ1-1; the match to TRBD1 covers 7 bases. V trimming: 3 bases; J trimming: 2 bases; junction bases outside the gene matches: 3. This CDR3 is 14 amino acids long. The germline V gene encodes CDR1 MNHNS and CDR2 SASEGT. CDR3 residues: CASSEGTDNTEAFF. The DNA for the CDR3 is TGTGCCAGCAGTGAGGGGACAGACAACACTGAAGCTTTCTTT.

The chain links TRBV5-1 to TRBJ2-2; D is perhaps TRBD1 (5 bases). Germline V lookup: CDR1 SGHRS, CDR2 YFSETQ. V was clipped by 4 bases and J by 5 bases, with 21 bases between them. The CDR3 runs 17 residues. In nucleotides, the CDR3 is TGCGCCAGCAGCCTACTGGGCTCGCCCCCAGGGACCGGGGAGCTGTTTTTT. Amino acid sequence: CASSLLGSPPGTGELFF.

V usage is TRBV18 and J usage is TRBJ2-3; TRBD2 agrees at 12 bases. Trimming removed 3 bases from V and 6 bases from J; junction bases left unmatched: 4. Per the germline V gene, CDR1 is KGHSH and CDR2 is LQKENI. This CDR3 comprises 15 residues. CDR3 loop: CASSPRGLAGDTQYF. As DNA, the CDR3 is TGTGCCAGCTCACCCCGGGGACTAGCGGGTGATACGCAGTATTTT. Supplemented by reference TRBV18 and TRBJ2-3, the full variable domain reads NAGVMQNPRHLVRRRGQEARLRCSPMKGHSHVYWYRQLPEEGLKFMVYLQKENIIDESGMPKERFSAEFPKEGPSILRIQQVVRGDSAAYFCASSPRGLAGDTQYFGPGTRLTVL.

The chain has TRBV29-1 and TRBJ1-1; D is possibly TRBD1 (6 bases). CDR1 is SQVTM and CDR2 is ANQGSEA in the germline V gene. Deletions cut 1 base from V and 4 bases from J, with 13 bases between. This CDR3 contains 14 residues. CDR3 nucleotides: TGCAGCGTTGAAGGGGGGCGGGCTGGCACTGAAGCTTTCTTT. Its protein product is CSVEGGRAGTEAFF.

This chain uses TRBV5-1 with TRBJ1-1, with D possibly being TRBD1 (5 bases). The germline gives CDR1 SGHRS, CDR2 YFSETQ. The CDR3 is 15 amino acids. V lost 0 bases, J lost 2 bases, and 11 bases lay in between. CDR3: CASSLAWGRNTEAFF. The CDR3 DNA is TGCGCCAGCAGCTTGGCATGGGGCCGCAACACTGAAGCTTTCTTT.

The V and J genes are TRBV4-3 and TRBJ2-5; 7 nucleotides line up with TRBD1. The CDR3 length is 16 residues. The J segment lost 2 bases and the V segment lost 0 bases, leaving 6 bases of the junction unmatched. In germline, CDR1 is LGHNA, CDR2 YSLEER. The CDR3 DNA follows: TGCGCCAGCAGCCAAGAGCTTGGCAGGGGGCAAGAGACCCAGTACTTC. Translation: CASSQELGRGQETQYF.

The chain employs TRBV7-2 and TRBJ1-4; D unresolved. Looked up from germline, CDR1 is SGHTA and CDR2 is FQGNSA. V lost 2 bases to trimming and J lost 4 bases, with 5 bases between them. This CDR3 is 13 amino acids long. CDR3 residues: CASSLRRNEKLFF. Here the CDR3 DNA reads TGTGCCAGCAGCTTACGGCGTAATGAAAAACTGTTTTTT. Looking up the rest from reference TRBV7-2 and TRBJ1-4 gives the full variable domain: GAGVSQSPSNKVTEKGKDVELRCDPISGHTALYWYRQSLGQGLEFLIYFQGNSAPDKSGLPSDRFSAERTGGSVSTLTIQRTQQEDSAVYLCASSLRRNEKLFFGSGTQLSVL.

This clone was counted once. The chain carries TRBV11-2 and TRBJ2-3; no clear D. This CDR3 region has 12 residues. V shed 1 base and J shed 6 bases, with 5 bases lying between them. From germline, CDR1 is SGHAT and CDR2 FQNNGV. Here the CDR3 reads CASSLGLDTQYF. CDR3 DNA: TGTGCCAGCAGCTTAGGGCTTGATACGCAGTATTTT.

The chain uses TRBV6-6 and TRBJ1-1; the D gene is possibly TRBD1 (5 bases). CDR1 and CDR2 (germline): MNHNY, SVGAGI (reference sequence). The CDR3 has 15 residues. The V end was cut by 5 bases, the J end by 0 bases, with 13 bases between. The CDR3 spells CASSVPRQMNTEAFF. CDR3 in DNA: TGTGCCAGCAGTGTCCCTCGACAGATGAACACTGAAGCTTTCTTT.

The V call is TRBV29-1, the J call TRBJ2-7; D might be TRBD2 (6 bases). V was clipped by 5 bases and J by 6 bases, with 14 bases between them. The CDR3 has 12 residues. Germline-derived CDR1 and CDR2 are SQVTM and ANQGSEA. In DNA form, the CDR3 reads TGCAGCGTTATCGGGACTTTGGCCGAGCAGTACTTC. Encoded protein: CSVIGTLAEQYF.

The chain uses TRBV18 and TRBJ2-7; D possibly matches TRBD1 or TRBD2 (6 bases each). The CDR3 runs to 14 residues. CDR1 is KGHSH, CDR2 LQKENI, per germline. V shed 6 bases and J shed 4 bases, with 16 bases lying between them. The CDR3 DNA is TGTGCCAGCTCCGCACAGGGCGGAGGGTACGAGCAGTACTTC. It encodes CASSAQGGGYEQYF.